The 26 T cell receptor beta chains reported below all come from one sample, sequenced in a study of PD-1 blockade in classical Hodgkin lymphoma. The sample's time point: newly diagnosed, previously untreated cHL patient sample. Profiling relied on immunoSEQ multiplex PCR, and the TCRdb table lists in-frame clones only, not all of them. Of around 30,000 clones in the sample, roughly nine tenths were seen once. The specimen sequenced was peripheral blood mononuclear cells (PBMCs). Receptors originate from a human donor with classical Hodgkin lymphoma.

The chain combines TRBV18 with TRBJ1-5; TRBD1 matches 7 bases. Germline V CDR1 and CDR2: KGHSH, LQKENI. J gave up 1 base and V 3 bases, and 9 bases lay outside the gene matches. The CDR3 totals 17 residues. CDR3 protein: CASSPLGQAGSNQPQHF. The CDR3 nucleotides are TGTGCCAGCTCACCCCTTGGACAGGCCGGGAGCAATCAGCCCCAGCATTTT.

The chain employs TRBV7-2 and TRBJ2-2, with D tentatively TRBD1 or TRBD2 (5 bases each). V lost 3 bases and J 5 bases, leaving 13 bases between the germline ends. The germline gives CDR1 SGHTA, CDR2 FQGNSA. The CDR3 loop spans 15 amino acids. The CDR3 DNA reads TGTGCCAGCAGCTTTCCGGGACGGAGAACCGGGGAGCTGTTTTTT. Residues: CASSFPGRRTGELFF.

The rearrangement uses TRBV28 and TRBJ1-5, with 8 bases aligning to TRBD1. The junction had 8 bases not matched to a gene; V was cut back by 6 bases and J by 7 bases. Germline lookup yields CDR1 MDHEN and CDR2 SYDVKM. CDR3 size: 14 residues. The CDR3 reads CASRWPGGRQPQHF. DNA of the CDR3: TGTGCCAGCAGATGGCCAGGGGGCCGGCAGCCCCAGCATTTT.

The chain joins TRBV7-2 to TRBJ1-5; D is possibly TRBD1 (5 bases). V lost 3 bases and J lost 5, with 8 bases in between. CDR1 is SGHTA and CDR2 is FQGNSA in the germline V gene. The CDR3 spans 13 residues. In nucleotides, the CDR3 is TGTGCCAGCAGCTTTGGGGGACATCAGCCCCAGCATTTT. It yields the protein CASSFGGHQPQHF.

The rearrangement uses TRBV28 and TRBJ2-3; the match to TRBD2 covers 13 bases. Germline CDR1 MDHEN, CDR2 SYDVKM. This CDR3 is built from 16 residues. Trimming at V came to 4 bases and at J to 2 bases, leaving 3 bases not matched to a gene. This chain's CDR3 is CASSSGTSGITDTQYF. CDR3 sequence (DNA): TGTGCCAGCAGTTCCGGGACTAGCGGGATCACAGATACGCAGTATTTT.

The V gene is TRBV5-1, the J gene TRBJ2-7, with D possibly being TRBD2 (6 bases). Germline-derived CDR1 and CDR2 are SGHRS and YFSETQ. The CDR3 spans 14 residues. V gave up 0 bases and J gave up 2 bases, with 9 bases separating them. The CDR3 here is CASSLEREPYEQYF. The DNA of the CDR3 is TGCGCCAGCAGCTTGGAACGGGAGCCCTACGAGCAGTACTTC.

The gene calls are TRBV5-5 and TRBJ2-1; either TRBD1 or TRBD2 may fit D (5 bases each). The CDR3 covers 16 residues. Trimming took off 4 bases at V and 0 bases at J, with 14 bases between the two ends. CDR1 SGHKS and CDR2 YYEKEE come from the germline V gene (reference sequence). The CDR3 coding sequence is TGTGCCAGCAGCAACCGGGACGGTAGCTCCTACAATGAGCAGTTCTTC. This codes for CASSNRDGSSYNEQFF.

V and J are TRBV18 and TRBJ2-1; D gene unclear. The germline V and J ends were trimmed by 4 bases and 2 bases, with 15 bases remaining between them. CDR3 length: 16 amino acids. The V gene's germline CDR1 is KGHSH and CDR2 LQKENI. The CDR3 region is CASSRLYGPTYNEQFF. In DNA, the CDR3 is TGTGCCAGCTCACGACTGTACGGGCCTACCTACAATGAGCAGTTCTTC.

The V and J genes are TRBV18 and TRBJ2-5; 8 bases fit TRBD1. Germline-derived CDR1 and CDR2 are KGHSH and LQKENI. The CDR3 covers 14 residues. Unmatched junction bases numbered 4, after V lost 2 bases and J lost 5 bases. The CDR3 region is CASSPSTGDETQYF. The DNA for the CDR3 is TGTGCCAGCTCACCATCGACAGGGGACGAGACCCAGTACTTC. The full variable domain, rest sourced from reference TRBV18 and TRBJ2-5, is NAGVMQNPRHLVRRRGQEARLRCSPMKGHSHVYWYRQLPEEGLKFMVYLQKENIIDESGMPKERFSAEFPKEGPSILRIQQVVRGDSAAYFCASSPSTGDETQYFGPGTRLLVL.

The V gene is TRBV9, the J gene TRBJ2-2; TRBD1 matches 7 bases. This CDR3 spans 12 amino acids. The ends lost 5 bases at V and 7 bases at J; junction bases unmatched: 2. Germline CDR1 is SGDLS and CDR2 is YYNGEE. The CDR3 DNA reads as TGTGCCAGCAGGGGGACAGTCGGGGAGCTGTTTTTT. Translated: CASRGTVGELFF.

CDR3 loop: CASSEGASGATDTQYF. CDR3 nucleotide sequence: TGTGCCAGCAGTGAAGGGGCTAGCGGGGCCACAGATACGCAGTATTTT. The chain employs TRBV6-1 and TRBJ2-3, with 9 positions matching TRBD2. CDR3 length equals 16 residues. Trimming removed 1 base from V and 2 bases from J; junction bases left unmatched: 4. Germline values: CDR1 MNHNS, CDR2 SASEGT.

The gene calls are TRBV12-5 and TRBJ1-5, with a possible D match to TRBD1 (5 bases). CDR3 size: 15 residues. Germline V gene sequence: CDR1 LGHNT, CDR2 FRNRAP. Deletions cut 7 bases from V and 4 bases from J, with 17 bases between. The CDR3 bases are TGTGCTAGTGTCCACGGGGAGGGGAGAAATCAGCCCCAGCATTTT. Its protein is CASVHGEGRNQPQHF.

CDR3 protein: CASSLEGGTQETQYF. CDR3 coding DNA: TGCGCCAGCAGCTTGGAAGGGGGGACCCAAGAGACCCAGTACTTC. J is TRBJ2-5 and V is TRBV5-1; D may correspond to TRBD1 or TRBD2 (6 bases each). The ends were cut back, 0 bases at V and 1 base at J, with 10 bases in the middle. Germline V lookup: CDR1 SGHRS, CDR2 YFSETQ. CDR3 length equals 15 residues.

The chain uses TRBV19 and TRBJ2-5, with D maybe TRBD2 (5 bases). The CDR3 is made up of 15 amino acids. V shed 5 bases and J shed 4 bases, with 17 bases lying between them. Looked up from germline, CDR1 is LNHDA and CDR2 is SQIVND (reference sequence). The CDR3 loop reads CASSLNAILGETQYF. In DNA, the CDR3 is TGTGCCAGTAGTTTGAACGCTATACTAGGAGAGACCCAGTACTTC.

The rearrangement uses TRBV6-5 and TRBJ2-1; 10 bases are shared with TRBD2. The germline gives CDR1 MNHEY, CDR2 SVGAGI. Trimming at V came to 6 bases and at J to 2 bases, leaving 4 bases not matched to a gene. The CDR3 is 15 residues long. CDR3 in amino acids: CASSHTSGAYNEQFF. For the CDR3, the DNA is TGTGCCAGCAGCCACACTAGCGGGGCCTACAATGAGCAGTTCTTC.

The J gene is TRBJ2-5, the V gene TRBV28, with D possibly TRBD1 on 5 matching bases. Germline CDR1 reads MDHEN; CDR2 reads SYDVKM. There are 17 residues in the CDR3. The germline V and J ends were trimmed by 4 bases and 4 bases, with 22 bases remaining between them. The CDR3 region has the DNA TGTGCCAGCAGTTCCCCCAGGGTAGGCGGTCTCGGAGAGACCCAGTACTTC. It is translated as CASSSPRVGGLGETQYF.

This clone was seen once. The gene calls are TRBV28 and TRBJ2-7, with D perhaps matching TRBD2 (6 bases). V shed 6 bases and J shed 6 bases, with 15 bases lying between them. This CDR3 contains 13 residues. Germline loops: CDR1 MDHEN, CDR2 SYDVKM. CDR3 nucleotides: TGTGCCAGCAGGTGGTCCGGCGGGGTCGAGCAGTACTTC. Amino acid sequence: CASRWSGGVEQYF.

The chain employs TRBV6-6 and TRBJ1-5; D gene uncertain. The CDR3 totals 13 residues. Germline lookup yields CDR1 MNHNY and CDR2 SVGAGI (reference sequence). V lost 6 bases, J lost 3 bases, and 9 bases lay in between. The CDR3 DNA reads TGTGCCAGCAGCAGAGAATACAATCAGCCCCAGCATTTT. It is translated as CASSREYNQPQHF.

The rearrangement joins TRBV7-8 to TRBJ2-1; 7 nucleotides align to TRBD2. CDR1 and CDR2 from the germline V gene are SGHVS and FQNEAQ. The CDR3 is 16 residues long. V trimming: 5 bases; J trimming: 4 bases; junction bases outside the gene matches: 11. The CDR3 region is CASSLGELAFYNEQFF. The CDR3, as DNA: TGTGCCAGCAGCCTAGGGGAACTAGCGTTTTACAATGAGCAGTTCTTC.

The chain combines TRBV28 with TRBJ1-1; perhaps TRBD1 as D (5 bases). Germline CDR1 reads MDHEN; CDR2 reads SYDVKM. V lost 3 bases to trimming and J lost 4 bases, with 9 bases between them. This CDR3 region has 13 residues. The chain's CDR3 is CASSFQGTTEAFF. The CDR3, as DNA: TGTGCCAGCAGTTTTCAGGGAACCACTGAAGCTTTCTTT.

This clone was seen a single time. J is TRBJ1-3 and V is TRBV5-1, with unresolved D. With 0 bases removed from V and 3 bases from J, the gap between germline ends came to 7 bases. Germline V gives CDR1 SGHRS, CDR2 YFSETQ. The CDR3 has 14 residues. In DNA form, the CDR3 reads TGCGCCAGCAGCTTGGCTGGGGTTGGAAACACCATATATTTT. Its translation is CASSLAGVGNTIYF.

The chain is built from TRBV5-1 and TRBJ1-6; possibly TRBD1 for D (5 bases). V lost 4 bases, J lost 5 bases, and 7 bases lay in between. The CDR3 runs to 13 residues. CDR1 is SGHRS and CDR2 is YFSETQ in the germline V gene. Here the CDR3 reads CASSAQDNSPLHF. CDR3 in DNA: TGCGCCAGCAGCGCACAGGATAATTCACCCCTCCACTTT.

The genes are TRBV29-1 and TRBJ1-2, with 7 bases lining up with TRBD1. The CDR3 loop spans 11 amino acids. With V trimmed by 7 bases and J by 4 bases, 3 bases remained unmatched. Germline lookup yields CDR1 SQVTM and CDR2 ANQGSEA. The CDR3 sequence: CSGGTVYGYTF. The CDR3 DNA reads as TGCAGCGGCGGGACAGTCTATGGCTACACCTTC.

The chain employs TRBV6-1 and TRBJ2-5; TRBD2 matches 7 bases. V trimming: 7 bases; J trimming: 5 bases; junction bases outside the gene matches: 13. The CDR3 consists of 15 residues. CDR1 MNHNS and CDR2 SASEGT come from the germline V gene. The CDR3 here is CASTRQREGGETQYF. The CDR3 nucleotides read TGTGCCAGCACCCGGCAGAGGGAGGGAGGGGAGACCCAGTACTTC.

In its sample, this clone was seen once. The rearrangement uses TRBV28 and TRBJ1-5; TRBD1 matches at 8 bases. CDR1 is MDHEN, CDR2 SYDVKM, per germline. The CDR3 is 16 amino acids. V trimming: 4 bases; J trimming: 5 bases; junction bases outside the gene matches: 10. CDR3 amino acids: CASSSPGTGDDQPQHF. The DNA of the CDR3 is TGTGCCAGCAGTTCTCCCGGGACAGGCGATGATCAGCCCCAGCATTTT.

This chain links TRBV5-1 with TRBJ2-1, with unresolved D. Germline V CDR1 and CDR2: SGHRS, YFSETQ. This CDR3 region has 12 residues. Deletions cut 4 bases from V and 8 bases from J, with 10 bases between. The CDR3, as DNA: TGCGCCAGCAGCGAGGTCGCAGATGAGCAGTTCTTC. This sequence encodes CASSEVADEQFF.